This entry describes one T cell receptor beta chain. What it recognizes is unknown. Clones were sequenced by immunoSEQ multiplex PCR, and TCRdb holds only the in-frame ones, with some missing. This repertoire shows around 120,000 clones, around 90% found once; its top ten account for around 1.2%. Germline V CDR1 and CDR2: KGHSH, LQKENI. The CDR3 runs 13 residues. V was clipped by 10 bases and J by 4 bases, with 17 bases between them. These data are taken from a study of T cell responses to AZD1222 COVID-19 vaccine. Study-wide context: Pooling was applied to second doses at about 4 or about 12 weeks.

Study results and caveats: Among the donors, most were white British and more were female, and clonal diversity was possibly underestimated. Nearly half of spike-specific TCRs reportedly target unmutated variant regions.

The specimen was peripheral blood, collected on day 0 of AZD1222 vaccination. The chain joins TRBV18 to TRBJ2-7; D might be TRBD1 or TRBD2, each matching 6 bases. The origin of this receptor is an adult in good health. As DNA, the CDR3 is TGTGCCACCGGACGGGGGCAAGATTACGAGCAGTACTTC. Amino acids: CATGRGQDYEQYF.